This TCR beta chain is from a study of CD8 T cells in Susac syndrome. Germline CDR1 is SGHRS and CDR2 is YFSETQ. The CDR3 has 14 amino acids. The junction had 6 bases not matched to a gene; V was cut back by 4 bases and J by 2 bases. An amount of RNA that ranged from about 0.45 to 1 ug was reverse transcribed with random hexamers. TCRdb reanalysed the immunoSEQ multiplex PCR reads using MiXCR and keeps one entry per CDR3 protein. The table lists 130,000 or so distinct CDR3 sequences, roughly 95% of them singletons, with over 0.1% in the top ten. The sequenced sample was CD4+ T cells from PBMCs. V is TRBV5-1 and J is TRBJ2-7, with TRBD2 identical over 7 bases. This clonotype was sampled from a human donor with multiple sclerosis. CDR3 coding DNA: TGCGCCAGCAGCGCTAGCGGAAAAACCTACGAGCAGTACTTC. Protein product: CASSASGKTYEQYF.